This T cell receptor beta chain was observed in a study of blood T cell repertoires in COVID-19. Looking at the study overall: The samples span acute and convalescent COVID-19 from the United States, Italy and Spain. Sources were T cells, B-cell-depleted T cells, or PBMCs; the material itself was cDNA or gDNA.

The V end was cut by 7 bases, the J end by 1 base, with 17 bases between. Germline V CDR1 and CDR2: MNHNY, SVGAGI (reference sequence). The CDR3 sequence is 16 residues long. Authors' processing steps: Amplification of reference gene primers provided the estimated nucleated cell counts. Profiled with immunoSEQ multiplex PCR; TCRdb holds only in-frame clones, not every one. The DNA was the basis for D and trimming; V, J and clone size are from that table. The table has 85,000 to 130,000 clones, approximately 88% seen once; the top ten hold roughly 6.5%. Sequences were obtained from peripheral blood. The chain uses TRBV6-6 and TRBJ2-1, with TRBD2 as a possible D gene (5 bases). The receptor comes from a woman between 55 and 75 years old with acute or convalescent COVID-19. The CDR3 DNA is TGTGCCAGCACCCTTGTGAGAGGGATATCCTACAATGAGCAGTTCTTC. Its translation: CASTLVRGISYNEQFF.